By share of the sample, the clone carrying this T cell receptor beta chain is medium-sized (0.01 to 0.1%). Antigen: not known. This record comes from a study of HIV-infected patients and healthy controls. Overall study context: The CD4:CD8 ratio increased slightly in early therapy, but CD8 counts showed no consistent change.

Study-wide results and limits: In healthy controls, MAIT alpha CDR3s were common; in HIV+ repertoires, severely depleted. During therapy, HIV-associated CDR3s fell significantly in frequency, while CMV-associated CDR3s did not change significantly.

Around 0.5 ug RNA was reverse transcribed with alpha and beta constant-region primers. Separate chain-specific third strand synthesis with multiplexing indices produced the alpha and beta libraries. One entry per CDR3 protein, called by TCRdb with MiXCR from the 5' RACE reads. The sample lists 9,500 to 15,000 distinct CDR3 sequences, about 10% seen once, with about a quarter in the top ten. The V end was cut by 0 bases, the J end by 0 bases, with 9 bases between. Germline assignment: CDR1 LGHNA and CDR2 YSLEER. The CDR3 loop spans 16 amino acids. All unsorted peripheral T cells were captured because whole blood was used without fractionation.

This rearrangement joins TRBV4-3 to TRBJ1-5, with D uncertain. This specimen consisted of blood, obtained before antiretroviral therapy. The clonotype was recovered from an adult with HIV infection. The donor label of this sample is uncertain. CDR3 DNA: TGCGCCAGCAGCCAAGATCGGGTGCGTAGCAATCAGCCCCAGCATTTT. Encoded protein: CASSQDRVRSNQPQHF.